This T cell receptor (beta chain) derives from a study of blood T cell repertoires in COVID-19. The overall study: COVID-19 samples from acute and convalescent phases originated in the United States, Italy and Spain. In each case, the material was cDNA or gDNA derived from T cells, B-cell-depleted T cells, or PBMCs.

The CDR3 extends over 16 amino acids. The germline CDR1 and CDR2 sequences are MDHEN and SYDVKM. V lost 3 bases to trimming and J lost 7 bases; unmatched junction nucleotides: 12. Participant-given clinical history determined each cohort assignment. Original handling: It was from reference gene primer amplification that nucleated cell counts were estimated. The method was immunoSEQ multiplex PCR; TCRdb's version includes in-frame clones alone and lacks a portion of them. The V and J calls and clone size are taken from that table; D and trimming were inferred from the DNA. This table has roughly 200,000 clones, about nine tenths appearing once.

Specimen: PBMCs or T cells enriched from blood (not recorded which). The chain couples TRBV28 to TRBJ2-5, with TRBD2 matching over 9 bases. This receptor was obtained from a woman in her forties with acute COVID-19. The CDR3 DNA reads as TGTGCCAGCAGTTTTGGCGGGGGGGCCCTCGAGATGACCCAGTACTTC. Its protein product is CASSFGGGALEMTQYF.